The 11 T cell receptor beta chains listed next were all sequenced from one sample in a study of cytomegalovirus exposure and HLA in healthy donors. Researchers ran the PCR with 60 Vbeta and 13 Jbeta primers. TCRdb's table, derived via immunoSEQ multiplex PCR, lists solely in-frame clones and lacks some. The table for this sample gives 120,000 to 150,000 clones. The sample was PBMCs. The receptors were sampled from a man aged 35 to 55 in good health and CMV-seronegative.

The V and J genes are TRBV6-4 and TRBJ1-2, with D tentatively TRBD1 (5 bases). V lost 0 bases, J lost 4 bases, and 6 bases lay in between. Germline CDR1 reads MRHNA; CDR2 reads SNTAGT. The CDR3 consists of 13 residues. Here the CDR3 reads CASSDSGGYGYTF. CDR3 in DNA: TGTGCCAGCAGTGACTCGGGGGGCTATGGCTACACCTTC.

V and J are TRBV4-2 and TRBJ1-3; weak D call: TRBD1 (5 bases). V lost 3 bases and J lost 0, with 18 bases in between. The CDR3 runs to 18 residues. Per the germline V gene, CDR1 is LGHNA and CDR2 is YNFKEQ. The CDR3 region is CASSHGPLQDHSGNTIYF. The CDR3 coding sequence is TGTGCCAGCAGCCATGGCCCGCTACAGGACCACTCTGGAAACACCATATATTTT.

CDR3 in amino acids: CASSLAVPDTYGYTF. The CDR3 DNA follows: TGCGCCAGCAGCTTGGCCGTTCCCGATACTTATGGCTACACCTTC. The V and J genes are TRBV5-1 and TRBJ1-2; D call uncertain. From germline, CDR1 is SGHRS and CDR2 YFSETQ. V was trimmed by 0 bases and J by 5 bases, leaving 14 bases between them. This CDR3 region has 15 residues.

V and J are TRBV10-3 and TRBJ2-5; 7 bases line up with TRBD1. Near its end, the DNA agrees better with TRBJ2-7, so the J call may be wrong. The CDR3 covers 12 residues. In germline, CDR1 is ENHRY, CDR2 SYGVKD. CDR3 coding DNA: TGTGCCACCACAGGGGTGTTTCGCGAGCAGTACTTC. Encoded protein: CATTGVFREQYF.

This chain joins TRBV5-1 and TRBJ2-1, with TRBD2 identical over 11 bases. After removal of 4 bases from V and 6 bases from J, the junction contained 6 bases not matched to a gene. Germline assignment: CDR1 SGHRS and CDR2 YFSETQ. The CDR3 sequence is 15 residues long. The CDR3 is CASSPGLADLNEQFF. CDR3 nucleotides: TGCGCCAGCAGCCCGGGACTAGCGGACCTCAATGAGCAGTTCTTC.

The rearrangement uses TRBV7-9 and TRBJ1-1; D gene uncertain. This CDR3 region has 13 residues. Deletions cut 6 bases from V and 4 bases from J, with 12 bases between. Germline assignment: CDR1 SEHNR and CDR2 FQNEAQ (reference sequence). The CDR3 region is CASSQASSTEAFF. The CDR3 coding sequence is TGTGCCAGCAGTCAAGCGAGCAGCACTGAAGCTTTCTTT. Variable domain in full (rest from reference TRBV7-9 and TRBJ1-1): DTGVSQNPRHKITKRGQNVTFRCDPISEHNRLYWYRQTLGQGPEFLTYFQNEAQLEKSRLLSDRFSAERPKGSFSTLEIQRTEQGDSAMYLCASSQASSTEAFFGQGTRLTVV.

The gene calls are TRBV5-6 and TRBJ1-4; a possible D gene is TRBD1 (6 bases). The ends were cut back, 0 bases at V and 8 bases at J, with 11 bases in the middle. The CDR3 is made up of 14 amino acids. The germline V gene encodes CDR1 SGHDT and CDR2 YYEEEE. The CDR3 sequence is CASSLGGLREKLFF. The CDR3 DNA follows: TGTGCCAGCAGCTTGGGGGGGCTGCGGGAAAAACTGTTTTTT.

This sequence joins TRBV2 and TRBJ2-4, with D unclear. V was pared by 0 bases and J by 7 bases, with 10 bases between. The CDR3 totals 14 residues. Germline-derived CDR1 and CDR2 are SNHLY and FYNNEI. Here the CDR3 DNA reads TGTGCCAGCAGTGAAGCGCGCGGCAGTAACATTCAGTACTTC. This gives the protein CASSEARGSNIQYF.

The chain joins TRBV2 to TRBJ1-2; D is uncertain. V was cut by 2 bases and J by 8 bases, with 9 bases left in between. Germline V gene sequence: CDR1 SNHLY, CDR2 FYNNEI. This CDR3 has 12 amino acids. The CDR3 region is CASSETRRGYTF. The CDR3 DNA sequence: TGTGCCAGCAGTGAAACCCGGCGGGGCTACACCTTC.

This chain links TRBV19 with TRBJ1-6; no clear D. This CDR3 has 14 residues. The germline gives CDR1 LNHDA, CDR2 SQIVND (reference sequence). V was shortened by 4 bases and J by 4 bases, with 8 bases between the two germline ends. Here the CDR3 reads CASSTRGYNSPLHF. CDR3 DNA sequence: TGTGCCAGTAGTACGAGAGGATATAATTCACCCCTCCACTTT.

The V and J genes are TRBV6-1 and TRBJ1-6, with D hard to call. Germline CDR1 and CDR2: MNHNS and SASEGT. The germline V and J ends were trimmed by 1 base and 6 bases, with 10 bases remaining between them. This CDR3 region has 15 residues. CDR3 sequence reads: CASSEGRGFNSPLHF. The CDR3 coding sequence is TGTGCCAGCAGTGAAGGCCGAGGGTTTAATTCACCCCTCCACTTT.